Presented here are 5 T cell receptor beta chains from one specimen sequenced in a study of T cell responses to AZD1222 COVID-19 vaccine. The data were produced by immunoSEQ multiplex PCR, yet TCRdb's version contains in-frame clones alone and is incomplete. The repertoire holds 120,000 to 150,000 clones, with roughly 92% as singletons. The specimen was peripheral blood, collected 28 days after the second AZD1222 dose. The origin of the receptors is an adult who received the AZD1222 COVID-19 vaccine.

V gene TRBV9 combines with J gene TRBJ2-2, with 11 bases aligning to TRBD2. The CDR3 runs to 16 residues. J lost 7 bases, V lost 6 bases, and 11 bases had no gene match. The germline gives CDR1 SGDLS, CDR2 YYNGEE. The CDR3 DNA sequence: TGTGCCAGCACCTCCTTAGCGGGGGGGCTTAACGGGGAGCTGTTTTTT. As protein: CASTSLAGGLNGELFF.

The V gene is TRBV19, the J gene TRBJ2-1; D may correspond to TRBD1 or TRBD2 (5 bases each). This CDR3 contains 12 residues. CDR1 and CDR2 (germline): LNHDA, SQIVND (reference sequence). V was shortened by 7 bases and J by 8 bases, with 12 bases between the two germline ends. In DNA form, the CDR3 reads TGTGCCAGTACCGGGGACGGCCATGAGCAGTTCTTC. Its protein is CASTGDGHEQFF.

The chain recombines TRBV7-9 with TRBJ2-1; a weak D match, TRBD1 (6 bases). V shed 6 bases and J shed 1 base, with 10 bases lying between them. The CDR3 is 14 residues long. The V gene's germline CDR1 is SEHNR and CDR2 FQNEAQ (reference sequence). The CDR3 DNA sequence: TGTGCCAGCAGAACAGGACAGTCCTACAATGAGCAGTTCTTC. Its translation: CASRTGQSYNEQFF.

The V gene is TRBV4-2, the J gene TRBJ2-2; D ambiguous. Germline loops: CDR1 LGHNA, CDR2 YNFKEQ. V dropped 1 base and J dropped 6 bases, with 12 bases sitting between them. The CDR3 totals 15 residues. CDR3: CASSQVGEIAGELFF. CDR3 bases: TGTGCCAGCAGCCAAGTTGGGGAAATCGCCGGGGAGCTGTTTTTT.

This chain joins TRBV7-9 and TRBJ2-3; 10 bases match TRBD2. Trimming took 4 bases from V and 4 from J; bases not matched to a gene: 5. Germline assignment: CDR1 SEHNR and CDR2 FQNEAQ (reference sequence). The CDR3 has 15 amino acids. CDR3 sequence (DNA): TGTGCCAGCAGCTCGACTAGCGGGCTACCAGATACGCAGTATTTT. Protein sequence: CASSSTSGLPDTQYF.